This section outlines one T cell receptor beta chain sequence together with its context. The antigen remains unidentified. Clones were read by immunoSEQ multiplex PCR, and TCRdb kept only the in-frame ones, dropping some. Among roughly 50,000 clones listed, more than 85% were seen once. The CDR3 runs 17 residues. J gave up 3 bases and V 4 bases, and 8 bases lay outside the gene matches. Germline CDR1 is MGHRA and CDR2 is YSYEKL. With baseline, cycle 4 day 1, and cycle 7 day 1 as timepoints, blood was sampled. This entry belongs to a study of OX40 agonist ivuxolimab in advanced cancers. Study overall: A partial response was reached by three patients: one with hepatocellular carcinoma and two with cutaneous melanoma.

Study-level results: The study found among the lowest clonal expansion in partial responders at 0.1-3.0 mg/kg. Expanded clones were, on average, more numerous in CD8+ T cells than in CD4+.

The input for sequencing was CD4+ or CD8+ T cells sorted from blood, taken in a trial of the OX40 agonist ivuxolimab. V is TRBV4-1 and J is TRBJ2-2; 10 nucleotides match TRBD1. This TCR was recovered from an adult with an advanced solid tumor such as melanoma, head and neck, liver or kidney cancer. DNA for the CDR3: TGCGCCAGCAGCCGTCGACAGGGGGCGCGGGACACCGGGGAGCTGTTTTTT. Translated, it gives CASSRRQGARDTGELFF.